This entry lists 29 T cell receptor beta chains sequenced from one sample in a study of cytomegalovirus exposure and HLA in healthy donors. In the PCR, 60 Vbeta and 13 Jbeta primers were used. Produced via immunoSEQ multiplex PCR; TCRdb's table is partial and in-frame only. The sample carries around 94,000 clones, around two thirds recorded once. The specimen sequenced was PBMCs. The source of these receptors is a man under 40 in good health and CMV-seronegative.

The J gene is TRBJ1-2, the V gene TRBV15; 8 bases map to TRBD1. Trimming cost V 1 base and J 4 bases; bases outside gene matches: 2. This CDR3 is built from 14 residues. CDR1 and CDR2 from the germline V gene are LNHNV and YYDKDF (reference sequence). This chain's CDR3 is CATSRGDRPYGYTF. The CDR3, as DNA: TGTGCCACCAGCAGAGGGGACAGGCCCTATGGCTACACCTTC. The full variable domain, with the rest looked up from reference TRBV15 and TRBJ1-2, is DAMVIQNPRYQVTQFGKPVTLSCSQTLNHNVMYWYQQKSSQAPKLLFHYYDKDFNNEADTPDNFQSRRPNTSFCFLDIRSPGLGDTAMYLCATSRGDRPYGYTFGSGTRLTVV.

This sequence joins TRBV30 and TRBJ1-1, with TRBD1 identical over 7 bases. Germline CDR1 reads GTSNPN; CDR2 reads SVGIG (reference sequence). V lost 5 bases and J lost 5; bases outside the gene matches: 8. This CDR3 contains 13 residues. Here the CDR3 DNA reads TGTGCCTGGGGATCACAGGGGCATACTGAAGCTTTCTTT. As protein: CAWGSQGHTEAFF.

The V gene is TRBV19, the J gene TRBJ1-2, with 7 bases that match TRBD1. The V and J ends lost 2 bases and 4 bases, in that order; junction bases with no gene match: 7. CDR3 length: 15 amino acids. From germline, CDR1 is LNHDA and CDR2 SQIVND (reference sequence). CDR3 DNA sequence: TGTGCCAGTAGTATATTGACAGGGAGGTCCTATGGCTACACCTTC. It yields the protein CASSILTGRSYGYTF.

This clone was counted only a few times. The chain recombines TRBV7-2 with TRBJ2-1; D is perhaps TRBD2 (5 bases). Germline V gives CDR1 SGHTA, CDR2 FQGNSA. This CDR3 has 14 amino acids. V was shortened by 2 bases and J by 7 bases, with 12 bases between the two germline ends. CDR3 region: CASSLFGVVNEQFF. The CDR3 DNA is TGTGCCAGCAGCTTATTCGGGGTAGTGAATGAGCAGTTCTTC. Full variable domain (missing parts from reference TRBV7-2 and TRBJ2-1): GAGVSQSPSNKVTEKGKDVELRCDPISGHTALYWYRQSLGQGLEFLIYFQGNSAPDKSGLPSDRFSAERTGGSVSTLTIQRTQQEDSAVYLCASSLFGVVNEQFFGPGTRLTVL.

The rearrangement uses TRBV18 and TRBJ2-7, with 12 bases fitting TRBD2. The V gene end was trimmed by 3 bases and the J gene end by 3 bases; junction bases not matched to a gene: 3. The germline V gene encodes CDR1 KGHSH and CDR2 LQKENI. The CDR3 runs to 15 residues. CDR3 residues: CASSPWTSGIYEQYF. The DNA of the CDR3 is TGTGCCAGCTCACCTTGGACTAGCGGGATCTACGAGCAGTACTTC.

The chain combines TRBV11-2 with TRBJ2-6; D may be TRBD1 (5 bases). The V end was cut by 2 bases, the J end by 2 bases, with 10 bases between. The CDR3 is 16 residues long. Germline values: CDR1 SGHAT, CDR2 FQNNGV. Written as DNA, the CDR3 is TGTGCCAGCAGCTTAACCACAGGACCTGGGGCCAACGTCCTGACTTTC. Its protein product is CASSLTTGPGANVLTF.

This sequence joins TRBV6-1 and TRBJ2-1; 9 bases match TRBD2. V was clipped by 2 bases and J by 6 bases; unmatched bases: 11. Germline V gene lookup returns CDR1 MNHNS and CDR2 SASEGT. This CDR3 region has 17 residues. In nucleotides, the CDR3 is TGTGCCAGCAGTGAATATATGGTAGCGGGGGAGATCAATGAGCAGTTCTTC. It is translated as CASSEYMVAGEINEQFF.

This chain uses TRBV30 with TRBJ2-2, with 9 bases matching TRBD1. With V trimmed by 8 bases and J by 5 bases, 9 bases remained unmatched. Germline values: CDR1 GTSNPN, CDR2 SVGIG (reference sequence). The CDR3 consists of 14 residues. The DNA for the CDR3 is TGTGCCGGTACAGGGGGCGCATTTACCGGGGAGCTGTTTTTT. It specifies CAGTGGAFTGELFF. The full variable domain, completed using reference TRBV30 and TRBJ2-2, is SQTIHQWPATLVQPVGSPLSLECTVEGTSNPNLYWYRQAAGRGLQLLFYSVGIGQISSEVPQNLSASRPQDRQFILSSKKLLLSDSGFYLCAGTGGAFTGELFFGEGSRLTVL.

A few counts support this clone. The DNA for the CDR3 is TGTGCCAGCAGCTTCCAACCAGGGGCCTTACACGATGAGCAGTTCTTC. This sequence encodes CASSFQPGALHDEQFF. The chain has TRBV11-3 and TRBJ2-1; D may be TRBD1 (6 bases). The length of the CDR3 is 16 residues. V lost 3 bases to trimming and J lost 8 bases, with 20 bases between them. Germline values: CDR1 SGHNT, CDR2 YENEEA.

The V call is TRBV27, the J call TRBJ2-7; D remains ambiguous. The CDR3 length is 15 residues. Germline V gene lookup returns CDR1 MNHEY and CDR2 SMNVEV (reference sequence). V shed 2 bases and J shed 0 bases, with 11 bases lying between them. For the CDR3, the DNA is TGTGCCAGCAGTTTAGGGCAGTTCGGCTCCTACGAGCAGTACTTC. Translating it yields CASSLGQFGSYEQYF.

This clone appeared a few times. This chain links TRBV10-3 with TRBJ1-6, with TRBD1 as a possible D gene (6 bases). Looked up from germline, CDR1 is ENHRY and CDR2 is SYGVKD. CDR3 length: 13 amino acids. Trimming cost V 11 bases and J 9 bases, with 17 bases left between them. CDR3 DNA: TGTGCCCTGGGGGCAGGGGCGGGTTCACCCCTCCACTTT. Residues: CALGAGAGSPLHF.

The gene calls are TRBV15 and TRBJ2-6; D gene uncertain. Trimming removed 5 bases at V and 0 bases at J, with 8 bases between. The CDR3 consists of 15 residues. The germline V gene encodes CDR1 LNHNV and CDR2 YYDKDF (reference sequence). In DNA, the CDR3 is TGTGCCACCAGCGGTACTTCCTCTGGGGCCAACGTCCTGACTTTC. As protein: CATSGTSSGANVLTF.

The chain couples TRBV9 to TRBJ1-6; 7 positions agree with TRBD1. The CDR3 covers 14 residues. Per germline, CDR1 SGDLS and CDR2 YYNGEE. The trim removed 0 bases at V and 9 bases at J, leaving 3 bases unmatched. CDR3 DNA: TGTGCCAGCAGCGTAGTGTCAGGGGGTTCACCCCTCCACTTT. This gives the protein CASSVVSGGSPLHF.

This chain joins TRBV9 and TRBJ2-3; possibly TRBD2 for D (5 bases). Trimming took off 0 bases at V and 1 base at J, with 9 bases between the two ends. Germline lookup yields CDR1 SGDLS and CDR2 YYNGEE. This CDR3 region has 15 residues. CDR3 DNA: TGTGCCAGCAGCGTAGAAGGCGGGCGCACAGATACGCAGTATTTT. The encoded protein is CASSVEGGRTDTQYF.

This clone has a handful of counts. This chain's CDR3 is CASSIEQKNIQYF. CDR3 nucleotide sequence: TGTGCCAGTAGTATAGAACAGAAAAACATTCAGTACTTC. The chain recombines TRBV19 with TRBJ2-4, with no clear D. V lost 0 bases, J lost 4 bases, and 4 bases lay in between. The CDR3 length is 13 residues. CDR1 LNHDA and CDR2 SQIVND come from the germline V gene (reference sequence).

This clone showed up just a few times. The J gene is TRBJ2-2, the V gene TRBV7-9; D call uncertain. Per germline, CDR1 SEHNR and CDR2 FQNEAQ (reference sequence). V lost 7 bases and J 6 bases, leaving 6 bases between the germline ends. CDR3 length: 11 amino acids. CDR3 sequence (DNA): TGTGCCAGCACGTCGGCCGGGGAGCTGTTTTTT. Its translation is CASTSAGELFF. The full variable domain, rest sourced from reference TRBV7-9 and TRBJ2-2, is DTGVSQNPRHKITKRGQNVTFRCDPISEHNRLYWYRQTLGQGPEFLTYFQNEAQLEKSRLLSDRFSAERPKGSFSTLEIQRTEQGDSAMYLCASTSAGELFFGEGSRLTVL.

The chain is built from TRBV7-3 and TRBJ1-6; 9 nucleotides agree with TRBD1. In germline, CDR1 is SGHTA, CDR2 FQGTGA. The J segment lost 7 bases and the V segment lost 5 bases, leaving 3 bases of the junction unmatched. This CDR3 contains 14 residues. CDR3 coding DNA: TGTGCCAGCAGCCCCGGACAGGGGAATTCACCCCTCCACTTT. Translation: CASSPGQGNSPLHF.

There are a few counts of this clone. The chain joins TRBV5-1 to TRBJ1-1, with a possible D match to TRBD1 (6 bases). V was clipped by 1 base and J by 0 bases, with 10 bases between them. This CDR3 contains 15 residues. Germline lookup yields CDR1 SGHRS and CDR2 YFSETQ. CDR3 protein: CASSLQWDMNTEAFF. CDR3 coding DNA: TGCGCCAGCAGCTTGCAATGGGACATGAACACTGAAGCTTTCTTT.

The chain combines TRBV7-3 with TRBJ1-2, with unresolved D. V shed 5 bases and J shed 2 bases, with 15 bases lying between them. CDR3 size: 15 residues. Germline V gives CDR1 SGHTA, CDR2 FQGTGA. The CDR3 nucleotides are TGTGCCAGCAGCGCCTTTAAGAGTGTCAACTATGGCTACACCTTC. Translation gives CASSAFKSVNYGYTF.

The chain is built from TRBV6-1 and TRBJ1-1; D ambiguous. CDR1 MNHNS and CDR2 SASEGT come from the germline V gene. This CDR3 has 13 residues. V was clipped by 2 bases and J by 0 bases, with 4 bases between them. DNA for the CDR3: TGTGCCAGCAGTGAACAGGTGAACACTGAAGCTTTCTTT. Its protein is CASSEQVNTEAFF.

The chain is built from TRBV9 and TRBJ2-7, with D perhaps TRBD2 (5 bases). The CDR3 is 17 amino acids. V gave up 4 bases and J gave up 6 bases, with 26 bases separating them. CDR1 and CDR2 (germline): SGDLS, YYNGEE. CDR3 loop: CASSPGPGPAGPGEQYF. CDR3 DNA: TGTGCCAGCAGCCCAGGCCCCGGTCCGGCGGGTCCCGGCGAGCAGTACTTC.

A few counts support this clone. The chain uses TRBV4-1 and TRBJ2-2, with D possibly matching TRBD1 (5 bases). V was clipped by 1 base and J by 3 bases, with 6 bases between them. Germline loops: CDR1 MGHRA, CDR2 YSYEKL. CDR3 length: 14 amino acids. CDR3 protein: CASSQGGYTGELFF. The CDR3 DNA follows: TGCGCCAGCAGCCAAGGGGGCTACACCGGGGAGCTGTTTTTT.

This chain uses TRBV9 with TRBJ1-2; D unresolved. The CDR3 is made up of 14 amino acids. Germline V lookup: CDR1 SGDLS, CDR2 YYNGEE. V was cut by 6 bases and J by 0 bases, with 12 bases left in between. CDR3 amino acids: CASTEGPANYGYTF. The CDR3 DNA reads as TGTGCCAGCACCGAGGGTCCCGCTAACTATGGCTACACCTTC.

There are a few counts of this clone. The rearrangement joins TRBV7-2 to TRBJ2-5, with a possible D match to TRBD2 (5 bases). Germline V lookup: CDR1 SGHTA, CDR2 FQGNSA. The CDR3 has 16 amino acids. Trimming took off 4 bases at V and 2 bases at J, with 17 bases between the two ends. The CDR3 loop is CASSSSLIRGQETQYF. The DNA for the CDR3 is TGTGCCAGCAGCTCGAGTCTGATCCGGGGACAAGAGACCCAGTACTTC.

CDR3 sequence (DNA): TGTGCCAGCAGTCCTGGGGGGGCTGGGCAGCCCCAGCATTTT. Translated, it gives CASSPGGAGQPQHF. The chain employs TRBV6-1 and TRBJ1-5; D is perhaps TRBD1 (6 bases). Germline V CDR1 and CDR2: MNHNS, SASEGT. This CDR3 comprises 14 residues. V lost 5 bases to trimming and J lost 7 bases, with 15 bases between them.

The chain couples TRBV10-3 to TRBJ2-5, with TRBD1 as a possible D gene (7 bases). Between the trimmed V and J ends, which lost 0 bases and 2 bases, there was a span of 10 bases. The CDR3 is 15 amino acids. Germline V gene lookup returns CDR1 ENHRY and CDR2 SYGVKD. The CDR3 sequence is CAISESRDRQETQYF. For the CDR3, the DNA is TGTGCCATCAGTGAGTCGCGGGACAGACAAGAGACCCAGTACTTC.

The chain joins TRBV18 to TRBJ2-2; TRBD2 matches at 8 bases. The CDR3 is 15 amino acids. Germline V gene lookup returns CDR1 KGHSH and CDR2 LQKENI. V shed 3 bases, J shed 4 bases, and the junction held 4 bases outside the gene matches. The DNA for the CDR3 is TGTGCCAGCTCACCGCGGGGGGCTGGCACCGGGGAGCTGTTTTTT. Its translation is CASSPRGAGTGELFF.

The chain links TRBV7-3 to TRBJ2-3, with 16 nucleotides matching TRBD2. Germline CDR1 reads SGHTA; CDR2 reads FQGTGA. With 5 bases clipped from V and 0 bases from J, the junction kept 5 bases outside the gene matches. The CDR3 loop spans 18 amino acids. In nucleotides, the CDR3 is TGTGCCAGCAGCAAGGGACTAGCGGGGGGGCTCAGCACAGATACGCAGTATTTT. Residues: CASSKGLAGGLSTDTQYF.

The DNA of the CDR3 is TGTGCCAGCACCCCAGGGGACAGAAACTATGGCTACACCTTC. Translating it yields CASTPGDRNYGYTF. The chain joins TRBV9 to TRBJ1-2, with TRBD1 matching 7 bases. Germline CDR1 reads SGDLS; CDR2 reads YYNGEE. Trimming took 6 bases from V and 2 from J; bases not matched to a gene: 7. The CDR3 sequence is 14 residues long.